These T cell receptor beta chains were read from a single sample in a study of blood T cell repertoires in COVID-19. TCRdb's table, derived via immunoSEQ multiplex PCR, lists solely in-frame clones and lacks some. The sample lists 95,000 to 150,000 clones; around four fifths were seen once. Sequences were obtained from peripheral blood. These receptors were taken from a man at least 80 years old with active or convalescent COVID-19. The conserved cysteine and the conserved F or W are not part of the CDR3 here. Each record gives: V gene, clone size, J gene, CDR3 protein. Expanded clones get a size class; other rows say once, few or many, or leave the size out.

>TRBV2|.|TRBJ1-1
ASSEGLPMNTEAF
>TRBV29-1|.|TRBJ2-3
SFFGTGRPDTQY
>TRBV18|.|TRBJ2-3
ASSPQVLAGPDTQY
>TRBV5-1|.|TRBJ2-1
ASRGSAAYNEQF
>TRBV5-1|few|TRBJ2-5
ASSPGGGETQY
>TRBV4-3|.|TRBJ1-5
ASSQAITGEDQPQH
>TRBV28|.|TRBJ1-5
ASSLQDQPQH
>TRBV6-6|.|TRBJ1-1
ASSYSRVGENTEAF
>TRBV9|.|TRBJ2-6
ASSVGDSFSGANVLT
>TRBV14|.|TRBJ2-3
ASSQDLTDTQY
>TRBV7-9|.|TRBJ1-5
ASSLDRGNQPQH
>TRBV11-2|.|TRBJ2-1
ASSLGRNEQF
>TRBV4-3|once|TRBJ2-1
ASSQDGRGYNEQF
>TRBV4-1|.|TRBJ2-1
ASSQVAGGYNEQF
>TRBV12-3/TRBV12-4|.|TRBJ2-4
ASSLEGNIQY
>TRBV4-1|.|TRBJ2-7
ASSERQGGSEQY
>TRBV27|once|TRBJ2-7
ASRINREREQY
>TRBV18|.|TRBJ2-7
ASSPGGDYEQY
>TRBV29-1|once|TRBJ1-2
SVRATGTYGYT
>TRBV2|.|TRBJ1-1
ASSIQGTEAF
>TRBV20-1|.|TRBJ2-7
SARQIYEQY
>TRBV6-5|.|TRBJ2-1
ASIYGGANNEQF
>TRBV28|once|TRBJ2-3
ASSSPGQGADTQY
>TRBV20-1|.|TRBJ1-2
SASPTGFYGYT
>TRBV6-5|.|TRBJ1-5
ASSRTRGPQH
>TRBV10-3|.|TRBJ2-1
AISPSDAGSSYNEQF
>TRBV9|.|TRBJ2-1
ASSVVGTGSYNEQF
>TRBV7-9|few|TRBJ1-3
ASSLARGQEATIY
>TRBV5-1|once|TRBJ1-2
ASSLVLAGESGYT
>TRBV10-3|once|TRBJ2-3
AISDVSYSSTDTQY
>TRBV6-7|.|TRBJ2-7
ASSFNDSYEQY
>TRBV10-3|.|TRBJ1-1
AIRIQGATSEAF
>TRBV28|.|TRBJ2-1
ASSFRDEQF
>TRBV24-1|.|TRBJ2-3
ATSDAGTGEPDTQY
>TRBV11-2|once|TRBJ1-4
ASSLDHAGAAGGEKLF
>TRBV29-1|.|TRBJ1-1
SVGTGGADTEAF
>TRBV27|.|TRBJ2-2
ASRKTVGISDTGELF
>TRBV10-3|.|TRBJ2-7
AIAGTSGLSPEQY
>TRBV7-2|.|TRBJ2-2
ASSLRGYTGELF
>TRBV5-1|few|TRBJ2-7
ASSFQGGIYEQY
>TRBV12-1|many|TRBJ2-3
ASSSRVRRSDTQY
>TRBV4-3|.|TRBJ2-3
ASSQERQGFPDTQY
>TRBV7-9|.|TRBJ2-3
ASSLYRAVDTQY
>TRBV5-6|.|TRBJ2-2
ASSFGTATGELF
>TRBV5-3|.|TRBJ2-5
ARSLSSDIQTQY
>TRBV15|.|TRBJ2-1
ATSRLAGEYNEQF
>TRBV11-2|.|TRBJ2-7
ASSLDRYEQY
>TRBV10-2|.|TRBJ1-2
ASTQGSGYT
>TRBV6-6|.|TRBJ2-1
AVDLGQAYNEQF
>TRBV7-9|.|TRBJ1-2
ASSLVATYGYT
>TRBV7-2|.|TRBJ2-2
ASSPGLAAGELF
>TRBV21-1|.|TRBJ1-4
ASSNREKLF
>TRBV7-2|once|TRBJ1-6
ASSPNTGRYSPLH
>TRBV3-1/TRBV3-2|once|TRBJ1-3
ASSQRRGTPSGNTIY
>TRBV10-3|.|TRBJ2-5
AISERQGAGETQY
>TRBV28|few|TRBJ2-7
ASKDYYEQY
>TRBV7-9|.|TRBJ2-7
ASSPNTGLNSEQY